Reported below is one T cell receptor (beta chain). The repertoire was sequenced with immunoSEQ multiplex PCR; TCRdb's copy has only in-frame clones and lacks some. Of some 79,000 clones listed, around 80% are singletons. These data originate in a study of T cell responses to AZD1222 COVID-19 vaccine. The source is an adult who received the AZD1222 COVID-19 vaccine. Sample: peripheral blood, taken 28 days after the second AZD1222 dose.

Here the CDR3 reads CASSYSGGAVEQFF. The CDR3 DNA reads TGCGCCAGCAGCTATAGCGGGGGGGCGGTTGAGCAGTTCTTC. The chain combines TRBV5-1 with TRBJ2-1; the match to TRBD2 covers 11 bases. From germline, CDR1 is SGHRS and CDR2 YFSETQ. J was trimmed by 9 bases and V by 3 bases; bases with no gene match: 5. The CDR3 runs 14 residues.